This TCR beta chain is drawn from a study of blood T cell repertoires in COVID-19. Study summary: From the United States, Italy and Spain came samples of acute and convalescent COVID-19. The cDNA or gDNA used as material had been derived from T cells, B-cell-depleted T cells, or PBMCs.

CDR1 SGHNT and CDR2 YENEEA come from the germline V gene. With V trimmed by 5 bases and J by 4 bases, 12 bases remained unmatched. The CDR3 is made up of 16 amino acids. Original handling: Reference gene primer amplification gave estimated nucleated cell counts. Assay used: immunoSEQ multiplex PCR; TCRdb lists only in-frame clones, some missing. V and J calls and clone size are as listed in that table; D and trimming were resolved from the DNA. The sample has over 25,000 clones; 89% are singletons. This sequence originates from a human donor in a cohort sampled during active COVID-19. Sequencing was done on a sample of peripheral blood. The genes are TRBV11-3 and TRBJ1-2; 8 bases are shared with TRBD1. This CDR3 reads CASSPSPGTGIYGYTF. The DNA of the CDR3 is TGTGCCAGCAGCCCTTCTCCCGGGACAGGTATCTATGGCTACACCTTC.